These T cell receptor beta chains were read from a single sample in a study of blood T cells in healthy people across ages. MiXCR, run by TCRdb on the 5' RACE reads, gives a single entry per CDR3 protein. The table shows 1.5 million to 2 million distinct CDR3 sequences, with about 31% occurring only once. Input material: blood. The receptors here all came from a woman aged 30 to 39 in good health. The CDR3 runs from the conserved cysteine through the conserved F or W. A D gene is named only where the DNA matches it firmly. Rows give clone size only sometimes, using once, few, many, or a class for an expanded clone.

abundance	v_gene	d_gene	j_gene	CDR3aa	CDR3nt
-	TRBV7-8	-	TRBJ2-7	CASHLGGYPNGEQYF	TGTGCCAGCCACTTGGGGGGTTACCCTAATGGCGAGCAGTACTTC
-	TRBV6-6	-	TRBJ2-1	CASSWDLYDEQFF	TGTGCCAGCAGTTGGGACCTCTACGATGAGCAGTTCTTC
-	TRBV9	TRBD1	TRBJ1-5	CASSVGDRVNQPQHF	TGTGCCAGCAGCGTAGGAGACAGGGTGAATCAGCCCCAGCATTTT
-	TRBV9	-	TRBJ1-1	CASSVDGKGSVNTEAFF	TGTGCCAGCAGCGTAGATGGAAAGGGATCTGTGAACACTGAAGCTTTCTTT
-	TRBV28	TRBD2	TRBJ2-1	CASSLPRWREGYNEQFF	TGTGCCAGCAGTTTACCCCGTTGGAGGGAGGGGTACAATGAGCAGTTCTTC
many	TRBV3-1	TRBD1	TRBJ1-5	CASSPDRDQPQHF	TGTGCCAGCAGCCCGGACAGGGATCAGCCCCAGCATTTT
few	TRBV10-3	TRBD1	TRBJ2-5	CAISEPDREETQYF	TGTGCCATCAGTGAGCCGGACAGGGAAGAGACCCAGTACTTC
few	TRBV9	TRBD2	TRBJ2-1	CASSPRESSGVYNEQFF	TGTGCCAGCAGCCCGAGAGAGTCTAGCGGGGTTTACAATGAGCAGTTCTTC
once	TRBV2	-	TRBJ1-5	CASSEVWLSQPQHF	TGTGCCAGCAGTGAAGTCTGGCTAAGTCAGCCCCAGCATTTT
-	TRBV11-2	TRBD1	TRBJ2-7	CASSQLRGRGYEQYF	TGTGCCAGCAGCCAACTCAGGGGGCGCGGCTACGAGCAGTACTTC
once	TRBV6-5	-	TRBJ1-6	CASSYFETGSPLHF	TGTGCCAGCAGTTACTTTGAAACCGGGTCACCCCTCCACTTT
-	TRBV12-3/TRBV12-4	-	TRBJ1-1	CASSPVSGMDTEAFF	TGTGCCAGCAGTCCCGTTTCGGGTATGGATACTGAAGCTTTCTTT
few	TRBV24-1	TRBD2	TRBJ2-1	CATSETPSGASYNEQFF	TGTGCCACCAGTGAAACCCCTAGCGGAGCCTCCTACAATGAGCAGTTCTTC
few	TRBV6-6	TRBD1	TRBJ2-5	CASRTGTGGTEETQYF	TGTGCCAGCAGAACCGGGACAGGGGGAACCGAAGAGACCCAGTACTTC
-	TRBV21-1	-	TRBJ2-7	CASSKVTTYEQYF	TGTGCCAGCAGCAAAGTGACTACCTACGAGCAGTACTTC
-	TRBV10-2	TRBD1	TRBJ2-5	CASKPGQSWGTQYF	TGCGCCAGCAAACCGGGACAGTCATGGGGGACCCAGTACTTC
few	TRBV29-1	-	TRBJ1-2	CSVELGHGYTF	TGCAGCGTTGAACTGGGCCATGGCTACACCTTC
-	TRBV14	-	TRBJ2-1	CASSRLPTGFLDNEQFF	TGTGCCAGCAGCCGATTACCCACCGGCTTCCTTGACAATGAGCAGTTCTTC
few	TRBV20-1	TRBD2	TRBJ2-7	CSARDGTSGMSEQYF	TGCAGTGCTAGAGATGGGACTAGCGGGATGAGCGAGCAGTACTTC
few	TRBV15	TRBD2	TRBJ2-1	CATSRATALAGGPGEQFF	TGTGCCACCAGCAGAGCCACAGCTCTAGCGGGGGGGCCCGGTGAGCAGTTCTTC
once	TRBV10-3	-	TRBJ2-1	CAISESGPSSYNGQFF	TGTGCCATCAGTGAGTCAGGGCCTTCCTCCTACAATGGGCAGTTCTTC
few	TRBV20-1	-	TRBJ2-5	CSARRAGEETQYF	TGCAGTGCTAGAAGGGCGGGCGAAGAGACCCAGTACTTC
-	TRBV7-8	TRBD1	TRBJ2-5	CASSFPDRGEETQYF	TGTGCCAGCAGCTTTCCGGACAGGGGGGAAGAGACCCAGTACTTC
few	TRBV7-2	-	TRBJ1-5	CASSLVGVLSNQPQHF	TGTGCCAGCAGCTTAGTGGGGGTTCTGAGCAATCAGCCCCAGCATTTT
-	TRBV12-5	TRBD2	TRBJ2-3	CASGPGLAGGADTQYF	TGTGCTAGTGGTCCGGGACTAGCGGGGGGTGCAGATACGCAGTATTTT
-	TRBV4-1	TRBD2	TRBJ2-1	CASSPTAGGPYNEQFF	TGCGCCAGCAGCCCGACAGCGGGGGGGCCCTACAATGAGCAGTTCTTC
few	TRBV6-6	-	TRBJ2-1	CASSYQSHEQFF	TGTGCCAGCAGTTACCAGAGTCATGAGCAGTTCTTC
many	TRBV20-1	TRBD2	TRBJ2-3	CSADGTSGGPTDTQYF	TGCAGTGCAGACGGGACTAGCGGGGGTCCCACAGATACGCAGTATTTT
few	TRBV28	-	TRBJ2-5	CASSLPLGGPGGQYF	TGTGCCAGCAGTTTACCCCTCGGGGGACCCGGTGGGCAGTACTTC
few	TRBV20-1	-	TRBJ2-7	CSARWVQGLYEQYF	TGCAGTGCCAGATGGGTCCAGGGTCTCTACGAGCAGTACTTC
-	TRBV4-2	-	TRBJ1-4	CASSQDLGREDEKLFF	TGTGCCAGCAGCCAAGATCTCGGCAGGGAGGATGAAAAACTGTTTTTT
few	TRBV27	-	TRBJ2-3	CASSRPFNTQYF	TGTGCCAGCAGCCGGCCGTTTAATACGCAGTATTTT
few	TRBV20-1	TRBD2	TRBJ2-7	CSVQRAGALPYEQYF	TGCAGTGTACAGAGAGCGGGGGCCCTACCTTACGAGCAGTACTTC
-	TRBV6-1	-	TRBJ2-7	CASSEFRAYSHEQYF	TGTGCCAGCAGTGAATTCAGGGCTTATTCCCACGAGCAGTACTTC
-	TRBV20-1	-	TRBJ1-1	CSATDRRGNTEAFF	TGCAGTGCTACCGACAGGAGGGGGAACACTGAAGCTTTCTTT
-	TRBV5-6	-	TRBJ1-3	CASSPGGHSGNTIYF	TGTGCCAGCAGCCCGGGGGGCCACTCTGGAAACACCATATATTTT
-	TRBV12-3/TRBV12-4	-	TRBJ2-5	CASTRLGDYQETQYF	TGTGCCAGCACCAGGCTGGGTGACTACCAAGAGACCCAGTACTTC
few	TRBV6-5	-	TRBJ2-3	CASTPPGGGDTQYF	TGTGCCAGCACTCCCCCGGGGGGCGGAGATACGCAGTATTTT
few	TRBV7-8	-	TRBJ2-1	CASSLARGHNEQFF	TGTGCCAGCAGCTTAGCGCGGGGACACAATGAGCAGTTCTTC
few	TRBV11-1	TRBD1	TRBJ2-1	CASSRYEGAEHNEQFF	TGTGCCAGCAGCAGATACGAGGGGGCGGAACACAATGAGCAGTTCTTC
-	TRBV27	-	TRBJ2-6	CASSLGSGYGANVLTF	TGTGCCAGCAGTTTAGGTTCAGGGTACGGGGCCAACGTCCTGACTTTC
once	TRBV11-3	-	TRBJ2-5	CASSVVTAPDSGETQYF	TGTGCCAGCAGCGTAGTTACTGCCCCAGACTCGGGGGAGACCCAGTACTTC
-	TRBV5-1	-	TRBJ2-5	CASSLGAPGETQYF	TGCGCCAGCAGCCTTGGGGCCCCCGGGGAGACCCAGTACTTC
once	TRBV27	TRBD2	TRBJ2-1	CASSREDGVGGLNNEQFF	TGTGCCAGCAGCCGGGAGGATGGGGTGGGGGGACTTAACAATGAGCAGTTCTTC
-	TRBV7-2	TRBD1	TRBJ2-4	CASSSHGQGIAKNIQYF	TGTGCCAGCAGCTCCCATGGACAGGGAATAGCCAAAAACATTCAGTACTTC
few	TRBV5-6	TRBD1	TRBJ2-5	CASSTGIKETQYF	TGTGCCAGCTCGACAGGGATCAAAGAGACCCAGTACTTC
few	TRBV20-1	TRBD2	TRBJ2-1	CSALREVTYNEQFF	TGCAGTGCACTCCGGGAGGTTACCTACAATGAGCAGTTCTTC
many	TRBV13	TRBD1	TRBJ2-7	CASSLDRALEQYF	TGTGCCAGCAGCCTTGACAGGGCTCTCGAGCAGTACTTC
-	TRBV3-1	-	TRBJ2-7	CASSQDWGVGEQYF	TGTGCCAGCAGCCAAGATTGGGGGGTTGGCGAGCAGTACTTC
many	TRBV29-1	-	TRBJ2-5	CSVGPQETQYF	TGCAGCGTTGGTCCCCAAGAGACCCAGTACTTC
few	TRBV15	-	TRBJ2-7	CATSRGNSPGSSYEQYF	TGTGCCACCAGCAGAGGAAACTCGCCGGGGAGCTCCTACGAGCAGTACTTC
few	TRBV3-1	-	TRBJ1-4	CASSPFRGTGGKLFF	TGTGCCAGCAGCCCCTTCCGCGGTACCGGGGGAAAACTGTTTTTT
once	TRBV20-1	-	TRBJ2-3	CSAPLRPTDTQYF	TGCAGTGCCCCACTTAGACCCACAGATACGCAGTATTTT
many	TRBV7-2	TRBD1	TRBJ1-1	CASSPRTGREAFF	TGTGCCAGCAGCCCCCGGACAGGACGTGAAGCTTTCTTT